This TCR beta chain emerged from a study of CD8+CD57+ T cells in acquired aplastic anemia. There are many counts of this clonotype. A read error is possible here, since a much larger clone lies one base away. No conserved phenylalanine or tryptophan is present at the end of the CDR3, so a read error is the likely explanation. Patients included in sequencing had previously demonstrated CD8+CD57+ cell expansion by flow cytometry. Investigators profiled TCR beta VDJ and CDR3 from genomic DNA template. TCRdb passed the reads through MiXCR, listing each CDR3 protein once. The data hold roughly 250,000 distinct CDR3 sequences, with more than 40% observed a single time. The CDR3 totals 16 residues. V was shortened by 4 bases and J by 1 base, with 15 bases between the two germline ends. Germline values: CDR1 KGHDR, CDR2 SFDVKD.

The sequencing sample was made of sorted CD4+, CD8+, or CD8+CD57+ T cells (not recorded which) from PBMCs. The rearrangement uses TRBV24-1 and TRBJ2-5; tentatively, D is TRBD2 (6 bases). The sequence came from a human donor with aplastic anemia. The CDR3 coding sequence is TGTGCCACCAGTGAGCTATGGGGGGACGCCCAAGAGACCCAGTACCTC. The encoded protein is CATSELWGDAQETQYL.